These 29 T cell receptor beta chains share one sample of origin, sequenced in a study of cytomegalovirus exposure and HLA in healthy donors. Both 60 Vbeta primers and 13 Jbeta primers went into the PCR. Some clones are missing from TCRdb's copy, which holds only in-frame ones; the method was immunoSEQ multiplex PCR. The sample holds tens of thousands of clones, nearly 55% seen once. The sequencing sample was made of PBMCs. All receptors come from a woman aged 40 to 55 in good health and CMV-seropositive.

The CDR3 DNA reads as TGTGCCAGCAGCTCTTTCGGGGGACAGGGGCCGCGAGCTTTCTTT. Its protein is CASSSFGGQGPRAFF. The V call is TRBV7-9, the J call TRBJ1-1; 10 bases agree with TRBD1. This CDR3 has 15 amino acids. J lost 10 bases, V lost 4 bases, and 12 bases had no gene match. Germline CDR1 is SEHNR and CDR2 is FQNEAQ (reference sequence). Full variable domain (missing parts from reference TRBV7-9 and TRBJ1-1): DTGVSQNPRHKITKRGQNVTFRCDPISEHNRLYWYRQTLGQGPEFLTYFQNEAQLEKSRLLSDRFSAERPKGSFSTLEIQRTEQGDSAMYLCASSSFGGQGPRAFFGQGTRLTVV.

This clone was seen only a few times. The chain is built from TRBV4-3 and TRBJ1-1; D call uncertain. The CDR3 spans 14 residues. The V and J ends lost 1 base and 3 bases respectively, with 9 bases between them. Germline V gene sequence: CDR1 LGHNA, CDR2 YSLEER. The CDR3 region has the DNA TGCGCCAGCAGCCAAGTTGAGGGTGACACTGAAGCTTTCTTT. Its protein product is CASSQVEGDTEAFF.

V gene TRBV9 combines with J gene TRBJ2-6, with TRBD1 identical over 7 bases. The CDR3 runs 15 residues. V was pared by 4 bases and J by 5 bases, with 6 bases of the junction left unmatched. The germline V gene encodes CDR1 SGDLS and CDR2 YYNGEE. CDR3 DNA sequence: TGTGCCAGCAGCCTGAAACAGGGGCGGGCCAACGTCCTGACTTTC. Protein: CASSLKQGRANVLTF.

This clone was recorded once. This chain joins TRBV5-6 and TRBJ1-1, with TRBD1 identical over 9 bases. J was trimmed by 1 base and V by 4 bases; bases with no gene match: 2. Per the germline V gene, CDR1 is SGHDT and CDR2 is YYEEEE. The CDR3 sequence is 14 residues long. The CDR3 protein is CASSTTGGNTEAFF. In nucleotides, the CDR3 is TGTGCCAGCAGCACGACAGGGGGGAACACTGAAGCTTTCTTT.

The chain recombines TRBV18 with TRBJ1-1, with TRBD1 matching over 7 bases. V lost 0 bases to trimming and J lost 6 bases; unmatched junction nucleotides: 7. This CDR3 comprises 15 residues. The germline V gene has CDR1 KGHSH and CDR2 LQKENI. The DNA of the CDR3 is TGTGCCAGCTCACCACCGCTAGGGGGCTCGGCTGAAGCTTTCTTT. Its protein product is CASSPPLGGSAEAFF.

The chain carries TRBV4-2 and TRBJ2-1; 11 bases are a match to TRBD2. CDR1 LGHNA and CDR2 YNFKEQ come from the germline V gene. The CDR3 extends over 19 amino acids. Unmatched junction bases numbered 10, after V lost 3 bases and J lost 0 bases. CDR3 amino acids: CASSQYSGGAYGSYNEQFF. CDR3 coding DNA: TGTGCCAGCAGCCAGTATAGCGGGGGGGCCTACGGCTCCTACAATGAGCAGTTCTTC.

A few counts support this clone. The chain combines TRBV5-1 with TRBJ1-6, with no clear D. CDR3 length: 13 residues. The germline CDR1 and CDR2 sequences are SGHRS and YFSETQ. V lost 7 bases and J 7 bases, leaving 12 bases between the germline ends. CDR3 in amino acids: CASREESNSPLHF. In DNA form, the CDR3 reads TGCGCCAGCCGGGAGGAAAGCAATTCACCCCTCCACTTT. The full variable domain, in which reference TRBV5-1 and TRBJ1-6 provide the parts outside the CDR3, is KAGVTQTPRYLIKTRGQQVTLSCSPISGHRSVSWYQQTPGQGLQFLFEYFSETQRNKGNFPGRFSGRQFSNSRSEMNVSTLELGDSALYLCASREESNSPLHFGNGTRLTVT.

The chain has TRBV5-4 and TRBJ1-3; D is unclear. V lost 3 bases, J lost 6 bases, and 10 bases lay in between. The CDR3 runs to 13 residues. Germline V lookup: CDR1 SGHNT, CDR2 YYREEE (reference sequence). CDR3 in amino acids: CASSSGSENTIYF. In DNA form, the CDR3 reads TGTGCCAGCAGCTCGGGAAGTGAAAACACCATATATTTT.

The CDR3 loop reads CASSLEGANTEAFF. The CDR3 DNA is TGCGCCAGCAGCCTCGAGGGGGCGAACACTGAAGCTTTCTTT. The chain carries TRBV5-1 and TRBJ1-1, with TRBD1 matching 7 bases. The V and J ends lost 4 bases and 1 base, in that order; junction bases with no gene match: 4. This CDR3 has 14 residues. Germline V gives CDR1 SGHRS, CDR2 YFSETQ.

This clone showed up just a few times. The chain uses TRBV4-2 and TRBJ2-1, with 12 bases aligning to TRBD2. Trimming took 4 bases from V and 2 from J; bases not matched to a gene: 9. Germline V gene sequence: CDR1 LGHNA, CDR2 YNFKEQ. The CDR3 has 18 residues. The CDR3 here is CASSPEASGGAAYNEQFF. For the CDR3, the DNA is TGTGCCAGCAGCCCAGAGGCTAGCGGGGGGGCGGCCTACAATGAGCAGTTCTTC.

As to this clone: Other DNA sequences within the sample encode an identical CDR3. This chain links TRBV9 with TRBJ2-7; the D gene is possibly TRBD1 (6 bases). Per germline, CDR1 SGDLS and CDR2 YYNGEE. Trimming stripped 0 bases from V and 2 bases from J, with 6 bases between. CDR3 length: 13 amino acids. The CDR3 sequence: CASSVGGPYEQYF. CDR3 DNA: TGTGCCAGCAGCGTAGGGGGGCCCTACGAGCAGTACTTC.

The chain is built from TRBV10-1 and TRBJ1-1; TRBD1 matches at 8 bases. The CDR3 spans 14 residues. Germline V CDR1 and CDR2: WNHNN, SYGVQD (reference sequence). The V gene end was trimmed by 6 bases and the J gene end by 4 bases; junction bases not matched to a gene: 7. This CDR3 is CASRAGGGSTEAFF. CDR3 nucleotides: TGCGCCAGCAGGGCAGGGGGCGGGAGCACTGAAGCTTTCTTT.

The chain uses TRBV9 and TRBJ1-3, with 10 positions matching TRBD1. The trim removed 4 bases at V and 2 bases at J, leaving 6 bases unmatched. CDR3 length: 16 residues. Germline-derived CDR1 and CDR2 are SGDLS and YYNGEE. DNA of the CDR3: TGTGCCAGCAGCCAAACAGGACAGGGGGCTGGAAACACCATATATTTT. Translating it yields CASSQTGQGAGNTIYF.

This clone is termed medium-sized. The V gene is TRBV27, the J gene TRBJ1-5; tentatively, D is TRBD1 (5 bases). Germline CDR1 and CDR2: MNHEY and SMNVEV (reference sequence). The CDR3 contains 15 residues. V was clipped by 0 bases and J by 3 bases, with 9 bases between them. The chain's CDR3 is CASSLSAGNNQPQHF. The DNA for the CDR3 is TGTGCCAGCAGTTTATCAGCAGGGAACAATCAGCCCCAGCATTTT.

This clone was observed once. This chain's CDR3 is CASRNRDRGSYEQYF. The CDR3 DNA reads as TGTGCCAGCCGAAACCGGGACAGGGGATCCTACGAGCAGTACTTC. The gene calls are TRBV5-6 and TRBJ2-7, with 10 bases aligning to TRBD1. The CDR3 spans 15 residues. J gave up 1 base and V 7 bases, and 8 bases lay outside the gene matches. The germline gives CDR1 SGHDT, CDR2 YYEEEE.

The chain combines TRBV11-1 with TRBJ1-2; D gene unclear. The CDR3 is 14 amino acids. Trimming took 6 bases from V and 0 from J, leaving 11 bases between them. Germline CDR1 and CDR2: SGHAT and FQDESV (reference sequence). CDR3 sequence: CASSLQQANYGYTF. DNA of the CDR3: TGTGCCAGCAGTCTACAGCAAGCTAACTATGGCTACACCTTC.

This clone was seen just once. The CDR3 nucleotides are TGTGCCAGCAGCTTAAGTTGGACAGACCGAACTGAAGCTTTCTTT. Translating it yields CASSLSWTDRTEAFF. The J gene is TRBJ1-1, the V gene TRBV7-9, with D perhaps TRBD1 (6 bases). This CDR3 is built from 15 residues. Germline CDR1 is SEHNR and CDR2 is FQNEAQ (reference sequence). Trimming removed 2 bases from V and 5 bases from J, with 15 bases in between.

The chain recombines TRBV30 with TRBJ2-5, with 7 positions matching TRBD1. The CDR3 has 15 amino acids. CDR1 GTSNPN and CDR2 SVGIG come from the germline V gene (reference sequence). Unmatched junction bases numbered 12, after V lost 4 bases and J lost 4 bases. The CDR3 region is CAWNLRGPARETQYF. The CDR3 bases are TGTGCCTGGAACTTGAGGGGGCCGGCAAGAGAGACCCAGTACTTC.

This sequence joins TRBV9 and TRBJ2-7; no definite D call. Trimming left V 0 bases short and J 3 bases short, with 13 bases between. This CDR3 region has 15 residues. Germline-derived CDR1 and CDR2 are SGDLS and YYNGEE. The CDR3 region has the DNA TGTGCCAGCAGCGTAGACGGCGGTGGTTTCTACGAGCAGTACTTC. Translated: CASSVDGGGFYEQYF.

The chain recombines TRBV7-9 with TRBJ1-2; D ambiguous. V dropped 5 bases and J dropped 5 bases, with 12 bases sitting between them. Germline V gene lookup returns CDR1 SEHNR and CDR2 FQNEAQ (reference sequence). CDR3 length: 13 amino acids. The DNA of the CDR3 is TGTGCCAGCAGCACCAATACGGTTTATGGCTACACCTTC. Its translation: CASSTNTVYGYTF.

Only a few counts were recorded for this clone. The rearrangement uses TRBV9 and TRBJ2-3, with D perhaps matching TRBD1 (6 bases). The CDR3 sequence is 15 residues long. Trimming pared 0 bases from V and 0 bases from J, leaving 8 bases between. Germline V CDR1 and CDR2: SGDLS, YYNGEE. CDR3 sequence (DNA): TGTGCCAGCAGCGTAGCTACAGGGAGCACAGATACGCAGTATTTT. This codes for CASSVATGSTDTQYF.

The chain recombines TRBV1 with TRBJ2-7; the D call of TRBD2 is as the table states it, not checked on the DNA. TRBV1 is termed a pseudogene. The CDR3 totals 19 residues. The CDR3 reads CTSSRGLAVKTGAIYEQYF. CDR3 nucleotides: TGCACCAGCAGCCGCGGACTAGCGGTCAAAACGGGGGCAATCTACGAGCAGTACTTC.

The genes are TRBV5-1 and TRBJ2-7; tentatively, D is TRBD1 (5 bases). V was pared by 4 bases and J by 5 bases, with 13 bases between. The V gene's germline CDR1 is SGHRS and CDR2 YFSETQ. The CDR3 extends over 13 amino acids. CDR3 nucleotide sequence: TGCGCCAGCAGCCCGGCGTCCAGGGACGAGCAGTACTTC. This sequence encodes CASSPASRDEQYF.

This clone was observed a handful of times. The rearrangement joins TRBV5-1 to TRBJ2-6, with D tentatively TRBD1 (5 bases). The V gene's germline CDR1 is SGHRS and CDR2 YFSETQ. Trimming took off 3 bases at V and 4 bases at J, with 14 bases between the two ends. The CDR3 sequence is 16 residues long. This CDR3 reads CASSSAGIPGANVLTF. The CDR3, as DNA: TGCGCCAGCAGCTCAGCAGGGATTCCCGGGGCCAACGTCCTGACTTTC.

The V and J genes are TRBV7-2 and TRBJ1-3; D is undetermined. The CDR3 runs to 14 residues. Germline CDR1 and CDR2: SGHTA and FQGNSA. With 1 base removed from V and 2 bases from J, the gap between germline ends came to 6 bases. CDR3 DNA: TGTGCCAGCAGCTTAGTTACGGCTGGAAACACCATATATTTT. It codes for CASSLVTAGNTIYF.

The V call is TRBV30, the J call TRBJ2-7; the D gene is possibly TRBD1 (5 bases). Germline assignment: CDR1 GTSNPN and CDR2 SVGIG (reference sequence). The CDR3 covers 16 residues. V lost 3 bases to trimming and J lost 7 bases, with 25 bases between them. The chain's CDR3 is CAWRQKQERTPKEQYF. For the CDR3, the DNA is TGTGCCTGGAGACAGAAACAGGAGCGCACCCCAAAGGAGCAGTACTTC.

This clone was found a few times. CDR3 amino acids: CASSLARGGRTGELFF. DNA for the CDR3: TGTGCCAGCAGCTTAGCGCGGGGGGGCCGCACCGGGGAGCTGTTTTTT. This rearrangement joins TRBV7-2 to TRBJ2-2; 9 bases line up with TRBD2. CDR1 and CDR2 from the germline V gene are SGHTA and FQGNSA. Trimming cost V 0 bases and J 4 bases; bases outside gene matches: 3. This CDR3 contains 16 residues.

This chain joins TRBV18 and TRBJ1-3, with D perhaps matching TRBD1 (5 bases). The CDR3 is 14 amino acids. Trimming cost V 2 bases and J 7 bases, with 12 bases left between them. Germline V lookup: CDR1 KGHSH, CDR2 LQKENI. The CDR3 coding sequence is TGTGCCAGCTCACCAGACAGTGCCGGGAACACCATATATTTT. As protein: CASSPDSAGNTIYF.

By sample fraction, this clone is medium-sized. The rearrangement links TRBV5-1 to TRBJ1-5, with D possibly matching TRBD1 (6 bases). Trimming stripped 0 bases from V and 6 bases from J, with 13 bases between. The germline V gene has CDR1 SGHRS and CDR2 YFSETQ. CDR3 length equals 15 residues. The CDR3 region has the DNA TGCGCCAGCAGCTTGGAAGGGGGAGGGTCTCAGCCCCAGCATTTT. Translation gives CASSLEGGGSQPQHF.